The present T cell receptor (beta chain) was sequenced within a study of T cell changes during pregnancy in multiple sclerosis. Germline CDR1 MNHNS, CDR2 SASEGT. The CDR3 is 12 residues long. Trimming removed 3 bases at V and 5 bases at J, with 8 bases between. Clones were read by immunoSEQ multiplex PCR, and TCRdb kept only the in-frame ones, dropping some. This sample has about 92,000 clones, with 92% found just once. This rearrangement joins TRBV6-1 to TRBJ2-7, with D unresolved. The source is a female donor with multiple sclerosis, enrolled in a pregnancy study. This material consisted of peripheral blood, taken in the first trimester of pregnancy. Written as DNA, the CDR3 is TGTGCCAGCAGTGACAGGTCCCACGAGCAGTACTTC. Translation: CASSDRSHEQYF.